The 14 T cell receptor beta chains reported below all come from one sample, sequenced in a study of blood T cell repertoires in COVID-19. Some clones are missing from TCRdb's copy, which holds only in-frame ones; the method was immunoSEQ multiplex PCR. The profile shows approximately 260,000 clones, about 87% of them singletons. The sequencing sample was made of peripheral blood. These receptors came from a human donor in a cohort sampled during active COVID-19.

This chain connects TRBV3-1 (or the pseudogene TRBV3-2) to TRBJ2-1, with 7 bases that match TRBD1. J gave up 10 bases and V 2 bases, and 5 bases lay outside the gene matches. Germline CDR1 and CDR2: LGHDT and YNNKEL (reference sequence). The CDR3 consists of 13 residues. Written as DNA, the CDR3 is TGTGCCAGCAGCCAAAGGGGGCCTGGGGAGCAGTTCTTC. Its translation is CASSQRGPGEQFF.

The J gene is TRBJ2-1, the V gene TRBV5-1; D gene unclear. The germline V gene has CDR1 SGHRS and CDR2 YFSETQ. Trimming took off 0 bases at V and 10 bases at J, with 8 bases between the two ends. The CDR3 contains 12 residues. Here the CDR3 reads CASSLDQREQFF. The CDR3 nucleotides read TGCGCCAGCAGCTTGGATCAGCGCGAGCAGTTCTTC.

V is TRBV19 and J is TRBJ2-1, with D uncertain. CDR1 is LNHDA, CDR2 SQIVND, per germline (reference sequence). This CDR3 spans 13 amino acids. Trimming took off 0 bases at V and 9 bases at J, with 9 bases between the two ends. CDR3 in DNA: TGTGCCAGTAGTATAGATTCCCCATCTGAGCAGTTCTTC. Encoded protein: CASSIDSPSEQFF.

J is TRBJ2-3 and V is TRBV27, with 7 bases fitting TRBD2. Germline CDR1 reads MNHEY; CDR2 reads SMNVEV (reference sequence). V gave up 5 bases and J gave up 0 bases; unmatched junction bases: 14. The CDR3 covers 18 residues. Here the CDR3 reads CASSPSGPAGISTDTQYF. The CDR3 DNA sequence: TGTGCCAGCAGTCCCTCTGGGCCAGCGGGGATTAGCACAGATACGCAGTATTTT.

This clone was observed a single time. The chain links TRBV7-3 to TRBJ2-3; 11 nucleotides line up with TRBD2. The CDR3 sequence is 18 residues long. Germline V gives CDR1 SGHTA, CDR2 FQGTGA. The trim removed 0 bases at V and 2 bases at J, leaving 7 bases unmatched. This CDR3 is CASSLTLLAGGVTDTQYF. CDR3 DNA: TGTGCCAGCAGCTTAACGTTGTTAGCGGGAGGGGTCACAGATACGCAGTATTTT.

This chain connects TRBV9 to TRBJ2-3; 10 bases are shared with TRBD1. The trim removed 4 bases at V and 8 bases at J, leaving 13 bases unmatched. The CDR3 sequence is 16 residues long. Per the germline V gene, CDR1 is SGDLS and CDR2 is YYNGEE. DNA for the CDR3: TGTGCCAGCAGCTATCGGGACAGGGGACTCCACGGTACGCAGTATTTT. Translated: CASSYRDRGLHGTQYF.

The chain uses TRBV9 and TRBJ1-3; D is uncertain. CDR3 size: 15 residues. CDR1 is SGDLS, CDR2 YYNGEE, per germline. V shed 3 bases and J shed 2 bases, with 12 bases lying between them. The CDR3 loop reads CASSALGGTGNTIYF. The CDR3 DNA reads TGTGCCAGCAGCGCCTTGGGAGGTACTGGAAACACCATATATTTT. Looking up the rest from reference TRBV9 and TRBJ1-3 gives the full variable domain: DSGVTQTPKHLITATGQRVTLRCSPRSGDLSVYWYQQSLDQGLQFLIQYYNGEERAKGNILERFSAQQFPDLHSELNLSSLELGDSALYFCASSALGGTGNTIYFGEGSWLTVV.

The chain's CDR3 is CASSLAADWYQETQYF. In nucleotides, the CDR3 is TGTGCCAGCAGCTTAGCTGCGGATTGGTACCAAGAGACCCAGTACTTC. The V call is TRBV11-2, the J call TRBJ2-5; D unclear. V lost 1 base to trimming and J lost 0 bases, with 12 bases between them. The length of the CDR3 is 16 residues. Germline V CDR1 and CDR2: SGHAT, FQNNGV.

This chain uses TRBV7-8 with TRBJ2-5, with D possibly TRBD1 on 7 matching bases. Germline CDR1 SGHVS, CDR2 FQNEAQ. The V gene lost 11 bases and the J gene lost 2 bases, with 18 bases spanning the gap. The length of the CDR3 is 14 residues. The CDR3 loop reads CASNRGRGQETQYF. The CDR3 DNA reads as TGTGCCTCCAATAGGGGGCGGGGTCAAGAGACCCAGTACTTC.

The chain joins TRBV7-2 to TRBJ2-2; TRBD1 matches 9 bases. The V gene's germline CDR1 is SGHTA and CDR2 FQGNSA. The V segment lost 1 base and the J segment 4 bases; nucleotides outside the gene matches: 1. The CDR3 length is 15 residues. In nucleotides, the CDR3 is TGTGCCAGCAGCTTAGTGACAGGGGGCACCGGGGAGCTGTTTTTT. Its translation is CASSLVTGGTGELFF. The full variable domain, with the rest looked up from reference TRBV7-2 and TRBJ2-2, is GAGVSQSPSNKVTEKGKDVELRCDPISGHTALYWYRQSLGQGLEFLIYFQGNSAPDKSGLPSDRFSAERTGGSVSTLTIQRTQQEDSAVYLCASSLVTGGTGELFFGEGSRLTVL.

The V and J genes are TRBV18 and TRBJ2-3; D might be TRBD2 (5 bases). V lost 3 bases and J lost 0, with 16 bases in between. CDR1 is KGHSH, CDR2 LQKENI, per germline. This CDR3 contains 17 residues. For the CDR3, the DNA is TGTGCCAGCTCACCGCCAAACGACTGGACTAGCACAGATACGCAGTATTTT. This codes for CASSPPNDWTSTDTQYF. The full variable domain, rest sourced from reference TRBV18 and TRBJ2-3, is NAGVMQNPRHLVRRRGQEARLRCSPMKGHSHVYWYRQLPEEGLKFMVYLQKENIIDESGMPKERFSAEFPKEGPSILRIQQVVRGDSAAYFCASSPPNDWTSTDTQYFGPGTRLTVL.

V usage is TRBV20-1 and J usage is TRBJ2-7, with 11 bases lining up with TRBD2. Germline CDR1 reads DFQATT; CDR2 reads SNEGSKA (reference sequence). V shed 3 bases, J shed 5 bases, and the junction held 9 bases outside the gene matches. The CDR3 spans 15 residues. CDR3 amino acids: CSASGSGRASDEQYF. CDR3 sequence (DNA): TGCAGTGCTAGTGGTAGCGGGAGGGCCAGCGACGAGCAGTACTTC.

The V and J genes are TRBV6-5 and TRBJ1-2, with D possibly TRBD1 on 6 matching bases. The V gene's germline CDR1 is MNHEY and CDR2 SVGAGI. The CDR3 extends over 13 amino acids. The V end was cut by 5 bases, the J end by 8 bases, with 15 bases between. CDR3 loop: CASSHLGRGGYTF. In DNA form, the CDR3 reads TGTGCCAGCAGTCACCTGGGGAGGGGGGGCTACACCTTC.

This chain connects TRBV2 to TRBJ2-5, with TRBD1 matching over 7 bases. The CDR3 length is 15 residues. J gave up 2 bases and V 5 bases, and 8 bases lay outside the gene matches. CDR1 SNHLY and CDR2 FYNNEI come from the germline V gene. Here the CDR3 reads CASSTGTDNQETQYF. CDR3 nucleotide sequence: TGTGCCAGCAGTACGGGGACAGACAATCAAGAGACCCAGTACTTC.